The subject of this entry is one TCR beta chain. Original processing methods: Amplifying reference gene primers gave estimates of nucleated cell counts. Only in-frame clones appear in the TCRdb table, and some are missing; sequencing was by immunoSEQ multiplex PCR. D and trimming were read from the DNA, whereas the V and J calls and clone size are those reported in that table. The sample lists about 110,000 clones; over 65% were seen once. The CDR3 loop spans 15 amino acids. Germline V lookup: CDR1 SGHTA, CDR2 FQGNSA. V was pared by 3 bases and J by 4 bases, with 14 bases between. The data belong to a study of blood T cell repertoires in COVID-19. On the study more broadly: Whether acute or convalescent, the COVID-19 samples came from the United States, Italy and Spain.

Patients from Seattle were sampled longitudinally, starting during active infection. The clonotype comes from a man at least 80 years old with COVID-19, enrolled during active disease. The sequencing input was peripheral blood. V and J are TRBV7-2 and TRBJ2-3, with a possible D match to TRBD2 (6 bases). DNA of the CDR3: TGTGCCAGCAGCTTGGGACTCAGCGGTCCAGATACGCAGTATTTT. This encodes CASSLGLSGPDTQYF.